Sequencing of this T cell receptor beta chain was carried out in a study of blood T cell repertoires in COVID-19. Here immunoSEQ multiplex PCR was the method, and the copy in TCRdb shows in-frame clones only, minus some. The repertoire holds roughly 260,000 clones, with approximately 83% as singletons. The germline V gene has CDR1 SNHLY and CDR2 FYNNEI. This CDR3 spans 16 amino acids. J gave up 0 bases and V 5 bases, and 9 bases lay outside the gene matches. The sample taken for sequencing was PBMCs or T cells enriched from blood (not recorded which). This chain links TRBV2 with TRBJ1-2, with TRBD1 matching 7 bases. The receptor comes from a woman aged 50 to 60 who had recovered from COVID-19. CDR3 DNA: TGTGCCAGCAGTTTAGGGGGCCGGGCCACTAACTATGGCTACACCTTC. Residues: CASSLGGRATNYGYTF.